One sample yielded the 27 T cell receptor beta chains listed below, sequenced in a study of regulatory T cells in long-lasting Graves disease. Time point meaning: newly diagnosed GD, antithyroid drugs for less than 3 months. There was RNA extracted from PBMCs, and the TCR library was made from it. In building TCR beta libraries, iRepertoire HTBI primers were used together with Arm-PCR of CDR3 regions. TCRdb re-called the multiplex PCR reads with MiXCR, one entry per CDR3 protein. The data contain about 210,000 distinct CDR3 sequences, roughly 19% of them singletons. The same specimen was also included in a second study, on T cells in Graves' hyperthyroidism and ophthalmopathy.

The sample in question was peripheral blood mononuclear cells (PBMCs), obtained at new diagnosis, from a patient treated with antithyroid drugs. The receptors were sampled from a woman aged 25-40 years with Graves disease.

This clonotype was recorded at least ten times. The germline gene is not matched at one end of the junction; a read error may be the cause. The chain uses TRBV2 and TRBJ1-1; D remains unclear. Looked up from germline, CDR1 is SNHLY and CDR2 is FYNNEI. The CDR3 totals 12 residues. CDR3 nucleotide sequence: TGTGCCAGCAGTGAATTGCGGGCAGAAGCTTTCTTC. Translating it yields CASSELRAEAFF. Full variable domain (missing parts from reference TRBV2 and TRBJ1-1): EPEVTQTPSHQVTQMGQEVILRCVPISNHLYFYWYRQILGQKVEFLVSFYNNEISEKSEIFDDQFSVERPDGSNFTLKIRSTKLEDSAMYFCASSELRAEAFFGQGTRLTVV.

At least ten counts were recorded for this clonotype. The chain links TRBV6-1 to TRBJ1-1, with D possibly matching TRBD1 (6 bases). Trimming stripped 5 bases from V and 2 bases from J, with 18 bases between. The CDR3 runs 16 residues. Germline V lookup: CDR1 MNHNS, CDR2 SASEGT. The chain's CDR3 is CASSRRSGVSNTEAFF. CDR3 in DNA: TGTGCCAGCAGTCGCCGATCAGGGGTATCAAACACTGAAGCTTTCTTT.

This clonotype occurred many times. V and J are TRBV9 and TRBJ1-6, with a weak D call TRBD1 (6 bases). Trimming removed 4 bases from V and 6 bases from J, with 14 bases in between. The CDR3 is 15 amino acids. Germline V lookup: CDR1 SGDLS, CDR2 YYNGEE. The CDR3 spells CASSPPTGPNSPLHF. DNA for the CDR3: TGTGCCAGCAGCCCCCCGACAGGCCCTAATTCACCCCTCCACTTT.

This clonotype has a handful of counts. The chain employs TRBV29-1 and TRBJ1-2, with D possibly matching TRBD1 (5 bases). This CDR3 comprises 15 residues. Trimming pared 6 bases from V and 8 bases from J, leaving 25 bases between. Per germline, CDR1 SQVTM and CDR2 ANQGSEA. The CDR3 region is CSVSALPGTGGGYTF. CDR3 DNA sequence: TGCAGCGTCTCTGCGCTCCCCGGCACAGGCGGCGGCTACACCTTC. The full variable domain, rest sourced from reference TRBV29-1 and TRBJ1-2, is SAVISQKPSRDICQRGTSLTIQCQVDSQVTMMFWYRQQPGQSLTLIATANQGSEATYESGFVIDKFPISRPNLTFSTLTVSNMSPEDSSIYLCSVSALPGTGGGYTFGSGTRLTVV.

At least ten counts were recorded for this clonotype. The chain couples TRBV20-1 to TRBJ1-2; 8 positions agree with TRBD1. CDR3 length: 18 residues. Looked up from germline, CDR1 is DFQATT and CDR2 is SNEGSKA (reference sequence). J gave up 1 base and V 6 bases, and 19 bases lay outside the gene matches. Written as DNA, the CDR3 is TGCAGTGCCGTACCCCCCGGACAGGGTTTTGGATTTAACTATGGCTACACCTTC. As protein: CSAVPPGQGFGFNYGYTF.

As concerns this clonotype: This may arise from a read error, as a much more abundant clone is one base away. The rearrangement uses TRBV7-3 and TRBJ2-3; D might be TRBD2 (6 bases). Trimming removed 10 bases at V and 9 bases at J, with 17 bases between. Per germline, CDR1 SGHTA and CDR2 FQGTGA. The CDR3 is 12 residues long. In DNA form, the CDR3 reads TGTGCCAATAGTACCCCGGGAGAAACGCAGTATTTT. Protein: CANSTPGETQYF.

The rearrangement joins TRBV18 to TRBJ2-7; D remains ambiguous. This CDR3 spans 15 amino acids. V shed 5 bases and J shed 1 base, with 15 bases lying between them. CDR1 and CDR2 (germline): KGHSH, LQKENI. CDR3 loop: CASSSRFSNSYEQYF. The DNA for the CDR3 is TGTGCCAGCTCATCCAGGTTCTCCAATTCCTACGAGCAGTACTTC. Supplemented by reference TRBV18 and TRBJ2-7, the full variable domain reads NAGVMQNPRHLVRRRGQEARLRCSPMKGHSHVYWYRQLPEEGLKFMVYLQKENIIDESGMPKERFSAEFPKEGPSILRIQQVVRGDSAAYFCASSSRFSNSYEQYFGPGTRLTVT.

This clonotype turned up a few times. This may come from a read error, since a much larger clone is one base off. V and J are TRBV27 and TRBJ2-2; 7 bases agree with TRBD1. Trimming at V came to 3 bases and at J to 2 bases, leaving 6 bases not matched to a gene. This CDR3 has 16 amino acids. Germline V gives CDR1 MNHEY, CDR2 SMNVEV (reference sequence). DNA of the CDR3: TGTGCCAGCAGTTTCAACAAAGGGGGCAACACCGGGGAGCTGTTTTTT. Translating gives CASSFNKGGNTGELFF.

Details on this clonotype: This may stem from a read error, because a much larger clone lies one nucleotide away. The V gene is TRBV6-2 or TRBV6-3, the J gene TRBJ2-7, with a possible D match to TRBD1 (6 bases). Per germline, CDR1 MNHEY and CDR2 SVGEGT. CDR3 length: 16 residues. V was shortened by 4 bases and J by 1 base, with 17 bases between the two germline ends. The CDR3 region has the DNA TGTGCCAGCAGTTGCTGGGTGGGGGCATCATCCTACGAGCAGTACTTC. It translates to CASSCWVGASSYEQYF.

This clonotype appeared many times. The chain is built from TRBV18 and TRBJ2-1; D is perhaps TRBD2 (5 bases). The CDR3 consists of 14 residues. The germline gives CDR1 KGHSH, CDR2 LQKENI. V was shortened by 3 bases and J by 4 bases, with 10 bases between the two germline ends. The CDR3 loop is CASSPISGYNEQFF. DNA for the CDR3: TGTGCCAGCTCACCGATTTCGGGGTACAATGAGCAGTTCTTC. The full variable domain, its missing parts supplied by reference TRBV18 and TRBJ2-1, is NAGVMQNPRHLVRRRGQEARLRCSPMKGHSHVYWYRQLPEEGLKFMVYLQKENIIDESGMPKERFSAEFPKEGPSILRIQQVVRGDSAAYFCASSPISGYNEQFFGPGTRLTVL.

This clonotype was recorded at least ten times. V and J are TRBV20-1 and TRBJ2-4; 7 bases fit TRBD2. Germline assignment: CDR1 DFQATT and CDR2 SNEGSKA (reference sequence). V lost 4 bases to trimming and J lost 10 bases; unmatched junction nucleotides: 4. The CDR3 consists of 11 residues. CDR3 region: CSAKSGGIQYF. The CDR3 nucleotides read TGCAGTGCTAAATCCGGGGGGATTCAGTACTTC.

This clonotype was seen many times. The chain combines TRBV28 with TRBJ2-3, with a possible D match to TRBD1 (5 bases). The CDR3 loop spans 15 amino acids. V lost 5 bases, J lost 1 base, and 13 bases lay in between. Germline lookup yields CDR1 MDHEN and CDR2 SYDVKM. Here the CDR3 reads CASSLIDRRTDTQYF. The DNA for the CDR3 is TGTGCCAGCAGTCTAATCGACAGACGCACAGATACGCAGTATTTT.

The genes are TRBV12-3 or TRBV12-4 and TRBJ2-7; 14 bases fit TRBD2. The CDR3 spans 16 residues. The junction had 9 bases not matched to a gene; V was cut back by 5 bases and J by 6 bases. CDR3 nucleotides: TGTGCCAGCAGTCCCCAGGGACTAGCGGGAGTCTCCGAGCAGTACTTC. Its translation is CASSPQGLAGVSEQYF.

This clonotype was detected ten times or more. The chain recombines TRBV9 with TRBJ1-1, with a tentative D call TRBD1 (5 bases). Germline V gene data show CDR1 as SGDLS and CDR2 as YYNGEE. The CDR3 is 15 amino acids. The V end was cut by 0 bases, the J end by 4 bases, with 13 bases between. This CDR3 is CASSVVLLRVTEAFF. The CDR3 DNA follows: TGTGCCAGCAGCGTAGTACTCCTCAGGGTCACTGAAGCTTTCTTT.

The table lists this clonotype with many counts. V gene TRBV10-1 combines with J gene TRBJ2-7; D is possibly TRBD2 (5 bases). Trimming took 2 bases from V and 2 from J, leaving 13 bases between them. CDR1 is WNHNN and CDR2 is SYGVQD in the germline V gene (reference sequence). This CDR3 is 15 amino acids long. CDR3 residues: CASSERSAGPYEQYF. The CDR3 DNA follows: TGCGCCAGCAGTGAGAGGTCTGCGGGCCCCTACGAGCAGTACTTC.

The table lists this clonotype with many counts. V is TRBV28 and J is TRBJ2-7, with D possibly being TRBD2 (6 bases). Germline CDR1 is MDHEN and CDR2 is SYDVKM. V lost 2 bases and J lost 1, with 15 bases in between. The CDR3 totals 16 residues. The CDR3 DNA sequence: TGTGCCAGCAGTTTAATCCTCGGGGGACTTTCCTACGAGCAGTACTTC. Amino acids: CASSLILGGLSYEQYF.

This clonotype has a count of ten or more. This sequence joins TRBV5-1 and TRBJ2-3; D is possibly TRBD2 (6 bases). Trimming left V 4 bases short and J 2 bases short, with 17 bases between. The CDR3 covers 16 residues. Germline V lookup: CDR1 SGHRS, CDR2 YFSETQ. The CDR3 here is CASSGGLSRLTDTQYF. CDR3 DNA sequence: TGCGCCAGCAGCGGGGGACTCTCGCGCCTCACAGATACGCAGTATTTT.

This clonotype has only one observation. The DNA of the CDR3 is TGTGCCAGCAGCGACTTTTTATCCTATGGCTACACCTTC. Translated: CASSDFLSYGYTF. V usage is TRBV27 and J usage is TRBJ1-2; no definite D call. CDR3 length: 13 residues. Germline lookup yields CDR1 MNHEY and CDR2 SMNVEV (reference sequence). V shed 6 bases and J shed 4 bases, with 12 bases lying between them.

This clonotype was seen many times. The rearrangement joins TRBV6-2 or TRBV6-3 to TRBJ2-5; D remains unclear. Per germline, CDR1 MNHEY and CDR2 SVGEGT. V lost 6 bases and J 5 bases, leaving 13 bases between the germline ends. The CDR3 is 13 residues long. CDR3 residues: CASSRPEGETQYF. The CDR3 nucleotides are TGTGCCAGCAGCCGCCCCGAAGGGGAGACCCAGTACTTC.

The chain combines TRBV19 with TRBJ1-5; 7 nucleotides line up with TRBD1. The CDR3 loop spans 19 amino acids. The V gene end was trimmed by 6 bases and the J gene end by 4 bases; junction bases not matched to a gene: 21. Per the germline V gene, CDR1 is LNHDA and CDR2 is SQIVND (reference sequence). Here the CDR3 DNA reads TGTGCCAGTAGCAAGGGACCCGGGACAGCTTCCTACCGTAATCAGCCCCAGCATTTT. It codes for CASSKGPGTASYRNQPQHF.

This clonotype was detected ten times or more. The chain links TRBV6-1 to TRBJ2-1; 7 bases fit TRBD2. Germline loops: CDR1 MNHNS, CDR2 SASEGT. The CDR3 is 16 amino acids. J was trimmed by 2 bases and V by 6 bases; bases with no gene match: 10. In DNA form, the CDR3 reads TGTGCCAGCAGCATAAAAAGCGGGATTGCCTACAATGAGCAGTTCTTC. As protein: CASSIKSGIAYNEQFF.

This clonotype was found a few times. This chain links TRBV29-1 with TRBJ2-7; D gene ambiguous. V was pared by 1 base and J by 0 bases, with 10 bases between. Germline values: CDR1 SQVTM, CDR2 ANQGSEA. The CDR3 spans 14 residues. The CDR3 DNA reads TGCAGCGTTGAAGTCCTTGACCACTCCTACGAGCAGTACTTC. Its protein is CSVEVLDHSYEQYF.

The chain carries TRBV5-1 and TRBJ2-5, with D perhaps TRBD1 or TRBD2 (6 bases each). The CDR3 length is 15 residues. V lost 0 bases and J lost 4, with 13 bases in between. Germline CDR1 is SGHRS and CDR2 is YFSETQ. CDR3 residues: CASSLGPGAGETQYF. The CDR3 DNA sequence: TGCGCCAGCAGCTTGGGACCGGGGGCGGGAGAGACCCAGTACTTC.

The table lists this clonotype with many counts. The rearrangement links TRBV2 to TRBJ2-5, with TRBD1 identical over 7 bases. Germline loops: CDR1 SNHLY, CDR2 FYNNEI. The CDR3 covers 13 residues. The ends lost 6 bases at V and 1 base at J; junction bases unmatched: 2. The CDR3 here is CASSRDSQETQYF. The CDR3 DNA is TGTGCCAGCAGCCGGGACAGCCAAGAGACCCAGTACTTC.

Details on this clonotype: A read error likely explains this, since a far larger clone differs by one base. This sequence joins TRBV11-3 and TRBJ2-3; D not resolved. The J call is doubtful: the DNA matches TRBJ1-5 better. CDR1 and CDR2 (germline): SGHNT, YENEEA. This CDR3 contains 13 residues. CDR3 bases: TGTGCCAGCAGCTTAGTGGGCACAGATACGCAGCATTTT. Protein sequence: CASSLVGTDTQHF.

This clonotype came up many times. V is TRBV27 and J is TRBJ1-5; D is possibly TRBD1 (6 bases). The CDR3 has 17 residues. Germline CDR1 reads MNHEY; CDR2 reads SMNVEV (reference sequence). With 6 bases removed from V and 2 bases from J, the gap between germline ends came to 20 bases. CDR3 in amino acids: CASSPTLTAGGNQPQHF. The CDR3 nucleotides are TGTGCCAGCAGCCCAACCCTCACCGCAGGGGGCAATCAGCCCCAGCATTTT.

This clonotype showed up many times. V usage is TRBV9 and J usage is TRBJ2-7, with 9 bases aligning to TRBD1. The CDR3 consists of 15 residues. The junction had 7 bases not matched to a gene; V was cut back by 3 bases and J by 3 bases. The V gene's germline CDR1 is SGDLS and CDR2 YYNGEE. The CDR3 loop is CASSAFPGQGYEQYF. The CDR3 DNA is TGTGCCAGCAGCGCCTTCCCGGGACAGGGCTACGAGCAGTACTTC.